A selection of T cell receptor beta chains follows, all from one sample in a study of T cell responses to AZD1222 COVID-19 vaccine. Sequencing was performed with immunoSEQ multiplex PCR; in TCRdb, only in-frame clones are kept and a portion is missing. The sample records 90,000 to 120,000 clones, about 92% being singletons. This material consisted of peripheral blood, taken on day 0 of AZD1222 vaccination. The receptors come from an adult in good health. Both conserved end residues are trimmed from each CDR3. The D gene is left open where the match is weak.

d_gene	v_gene	j_gene	CDR3aa
-	TRBV19	TRBJ1-2	ASSIGGVTYGYT
-	TRBV27	TRBJ2-1	ASHLNSLDNEQF
TRBD1	TRBV30	TRBJ1-5	AWSKQGGQPQH
TRBD1	TRBV4-2	TRBJ1-1	ASSQAWGQGSSEAF
TRBD1	TRBV2	TRBJ2-2	ASSDRVETTGELF
-	TRBV28	TRBJ2-7	ASSLNLEQY
-	TRBV12-5	TRBJ2-1	ASGHGGGEQF
-	TRBV11-2	TRBJ2-3	ASRRARAGGTDTQY
-	TRBV5-6	TRBJ1-4	ASSFPATNEKLF
TRBD1	TRBV5-1	TRBJ1-2	ASSSTGTDNYGYT
-	TRBV19	TRBJ1-2	ASSAPWGGEDYGYT
TRBD2	TRBV5-8	TRBJ2-3	ASSLGTSGATDTQY
-	TRBV5-5	TRBJ1-5	ASSLGWQGRGNQPQH
-	TRBV6-6	TRBJ1-2	ASTLTGGVDGYT
-	TRBV7-3	TRBJ1-2	ASSLSGEGYGYT
-	TRBV4-2	TRBJ1-1	ASSQGPDVGSTEAF
TRBD2	TRBV7-2	TRBJ2-7	ASSQRGGGLAGAYGQY
TRBD1	TRBV7-2	TRBJ1-2	ASSFAGTGALPYGYT
-	TRBV5-6	TRBJ2-2	ASGGLTNTGELF
TRBD1	TRBV30	TRBJ1-2	AWSTGGSYGYT
-	TRBV7-9	TRBJ1-1	ASSSELNTEAF
-	TRBV6-2/TRBV6-3	TRBJ2-7	ASSYRTGQTLDEQY
TRBD1	TRBV23-1	TRBJ1-4	ASSQSDRMGPKSHEKLF
TRBD2	TRBV13	TRBJ2-3	ASSRGTSGGLDTQY
-	TRBV11-3	TRBJ2-2	ASSLESTGISNTGELF
-	TRBV5-5	TRBJ1-1	ASSLLTATNTEAF
-	TRBV19	TRBJ1-5	ASSINRNSNQPQH
-	TRBV7-9	TRBJ2-2	ASSPRTGGTGELF
-	TRBV5-1	TRBJ1-3	ASSSGTGAGNTIY
TRBD2	TRBV4-2	TRBJ2-1	ASSRVAGGPGEDNEQF
TRBD1	TRBV2	TRBJ1-2	ASSEFYQAGQATSNYGYT
-	TRBV19	TRBJ1-1	ASSIPFGGTEAF
-	TRBV9	TRBJ2-3	ASRSRTDTDTQY
-	TRBV7-9	TRBJ2-7	ASSQPRGVNEQY
-	TRBV5-6	TRBJ2-2	ASSLLGPNTGELF
TRBD2	TRBV9	TRBJ2-2	ASSVSGRGTGELF
-	TRBV14	TRBJ1-6	ASSYSQNSPLH
TRBD1	TRBV6-5	TRBJ2-7	ASRPPTGGYEQY
TRBD1	TRBV7-9	TRBJ1-2	ASSTGTAGVYT
-	TRBV9	TRBJ2-2	ASSPRDFTSGELF
TRBD1	TRBV6-2/TRBV6-3	TRBJ1-2	ASSYWDRSYGYT
-	TRBV20-1	TRBJ1-2	SASRMGRSYGYT
-	TRBV7-9	TRBJ1-5	ASSLEGYQPQH
TRBD2	TRBV9	TRBJ2-2	ASSVGLAGDTGELF
-	TRBV7-3	TRBJ2-7	ASSSPGYEQY
TRBD1	TRBV2	TRBJ1-2	ASSESDRGYGYT